These 24 T cell receptor beta chains share one sample of origin, sequenced in a study of T cell repertoires in cytomegalovirus infection. In TCRdb, the reads were re-called with MiXCR into one record per CDR3 protein. In the table there are around 350,000 distinct CDR3 sequences, 15% to 20% of which are singletons. The source material was PBMCs. These receptors were obtained from a human donor in good health (CMV status not recorded). Some clones in this sample may be carry-over from other donors' samples.

This clonotype was seen ten or more times. This rearrangement joins TRBV7-2 to TRBJ2-7, with D possibly TRBD2 on 5 matching bases. CDR1 and CDR2 from the germline V gene are SGHTA and FQGNSA. There are 14 residues in the CDR3. V lost 5 bases, J lost 9 bases, and 20 bases lay in between. This chain's CDR3 is CASSEEGVAPVQYF. CDR3 DNA: TGTGCCAGCAGCGAAGAGGGAGTAGCTCCCGTGCAGTACTTC.

A word on this clonotype: The junction departs from the called germline gene at one end, perhaps through a read error. The chain joins TRBV6-8 to TRBJ1-3, with 10 bases lining up with TRBD1. CDR3 length equals 15 residues. Germline loops: CDR1 MNHGY, CDR2 SAAAGT. CDR3 loop: CASRLGTGDGYTIYF. CDR3 in DNA: TGTGCCAGCAGACTCGGGACAGGGGATGGATACACCATATATTTT.

This chain uses TRBV18 with TRBJ1-4; 7 nucleotides match TRBD1. This CDR3 region has 15 residues. Germline CDR1 and CDR2: KGHSH and LQKENI. J was trimmed by 7 bases and V by 1 base; bases with no gene match: 6. The CDR3 region has the DNA TGTGCCAGCTCACCACAAGACAGGGCCGGTGAAAAACTGTTTTTT. Its translation: CASSPQDRAGEKLFF.

DNA of the CDR3: TGTGCCAGCAGTTACTCGAAAGGGGATCAGCCCCAGCATTTT. This gives the protein CASSYSKGDQPQHF. The rearrangement uses TRBV6-5 and TRBJ1-5; the D gene is possibly TRBD1 (5 bases). CDR3 size: 14 residues. Trimming took off 0 bases at V and 5 bases at J, with 8 bases between the two ends. Germline V CDR1 and CDR2: MNHEY, SVGAGI.

This clonotype was recorded many times. V usage is TRBV4-1 and J usage is TRBJ2-1; TRBD2 might be the D (6 bases). This CDR3 region has 13 residues. V shed 6 bases and J shed 7 bases, with 13 bases lying between them. The germline CDR1 and CDR2 sequences are MGHRA and YSYEKL. The DNA for the CDR3 is TGCGCCAGCAGTTGGGACTTCTTAAATGAGCAGTTCTTC. The encoded protein is CASSWDFLNEQFF.

This clonotype was counted ten times or more. The V gene is TRBV11-2, the J gene TRBJ2-7; D may match TRBD1 or TRBD2 (5 bases each). The ends were cut back, 5 bases at V and 3 bases at J, with 23 bases in the middle. CDR3 length equals 17 residues. The germline V gene has CDR1 SGHAT and CDR2 FQNNGV. CDR3 sequence (DNA): TGTGCCAGCAGCCTCCGGGACCTCCGTCGTGCGGGCTACGAGCAGTACTTC. Translation: CASSLRDLRRAGYEQYF.

This clonotype was seen more than once but under ten times. The chain is built from TRBV19 and TRBJ2-3, with TRBD2 matching over 10 bases. The CDR3 contains 15 residues. Germline V gene data show CDR1 as LNHDA and CDR2 as SQIVND (reference sequence). J gave up 4 bases and V 3 bases, and 4 bases lay outside the gene matches. The CDR3 spells CASSILAGEADTQYF. CDR3 sequence (DNA): TGTGCCAGTAGTATTCTAGCGGGAGAGGCAGATACGCAGTATTTT.

The chain employs TRBV27 and TRBJ2-7, with TRBD2 matching over 12 bases. The J segment lost 4 bases and the V segment lost 5 bases, leaving 6 bases of the junction unmatched. CDR3 length: 15 amino acids. The germline gives CDR1 MNHEY, CDR2 SMNVEV (reference sequence). This CDR3 reads CASSPRLAGEYEQYF. In DNA form, the CDR3 reads TGTGCCAGCAGTCCAAGACTAGCGGGAGAATACGAGCAGTACTTC.

This clonotype was counted at least ten times. This rearrangement joins TRBV19 to TRBJ1-5; D is ambiguous. This CDR3 comprises 15 residues. V was pared by 8 bases and J by 0 bases, with 14 bases between. Per germline, CDR1 LNHDA and CDR2 SQIVND (reference sequence). The CDR3 coding sequence is TGTGCCAGTGATGCAGATCCTTATAGCAATCAGCCCCAGCATTTT. Translated: CASDADPYSNQPQHF.

This clonotype has ten or more counts. The chain is built from TRBV11-3 and TRBJ2-7, with 7 bases that match TRBD2. The germline CDR1 and CDR2 sequences are SGHNT and YENEEA. Unmatched junction bases numbered 7, after V lost 5 bases and J lost 3 bases. The CDR3 is made up of 14 amino acids. The CDR3 DNA follows: TGTGCCAGCAGCCAAGCGGGAAGTAACTACGAGCAGTACTTC. Protein product: CASSQAGSNYEQYF. Combining the CDR3 with reference TRBV11-3 and TRBJ2-7 gives the whole variable domain EAGVVQSPRYKIIEKKQPVAFWCNPISGHNTLYWYLQNLGQGPELLIRYENEEAVDDSQLPKDRFSAERLKGVDSTLKIQPAELGDSAVYLCASSQAGSNYEQYFGPGTRLTVT.

This clonotype has just a few counts. The rearrangement joins TRBV28 to TRBJ1-4; no definite D call. CDR3 size: 10 residues. Per the germline V gene, CDR1 is MDHEN and CDR2 is SYDVKM. With 7 bases removed from V and 7 bases from J, the gap between germline ends came to 4 bases. The CDR3 DNA sequence: TGTGCCAGCAACGGTGAAAAACTGTTTTTT. This translates into CASNGEKLFF.

The chain carries TRBV19 and TRBJ1-2; the D gene is possibly TRBD1 (6 bases). V dropped 3 bases and J dropped 5 bases, with 13 bases sitting between them. CDR1 is LNHDA, CDR2 SQIVND, per germline (reference sequence). The length of the CDR3 is 14 residues. The CDR3: CASSISTGPYGYTF. CDR3 bases: TGTGCCAGTAGTATTTCGACAGGTCCTTATGGCTACACCTTC.

This clonotype was counted at least ten times. The gene calls are TRBV11-2 and TRBJ2-7; 13 nucleotides align to TRBD2. Unmatched junction bases numbered 10, after V lost 4 bases and J lost 7 bases. The CDR3 contains 16 residues. Germline CDR1 is SGHAT and CDR2 is FQNNGV. The CDR3 DNA follows: TGTGCCAGCAGCTCGAGGACCGGGACTAGCGGGAAAGAGCAGTACTTC. Protein product: CASSSRTGTSGKEQYF.

The V call is TRBV7-2, the J call TRBJ1-2; 8 nucleotides line up with TRBD1. This CDR3 region has 18 residues. Trimming took 2 bases from V and 7 from J; bases not matched to a gene: 18. Germline V gene lookup returns CDR1 SGHTA and CDR2 FQGNSA. The CDR3 reads CASSLILRVRDRTAGYTF. The CDR3 DNA follows: TGTGCCAGCAGCTTAATTCTTAGGGTCAGGGACAGGACGGCTGGCTACACCTTC.

Concerning this clonotype itself: This clone may be a read error of a much larger clone one base away. V gene TRBV7-9 combines with J gene TRBJ1-1; 7 nucleotides line up with TRBD1. The germline gives CDR1 SEHNR, CDR2 FQNEAQ (reference sequence). The V gene end was trimmed by 1 base and the J gene end by 4 bases; junction bases not matched to a gene: 3. The CDR3 contains 14 residues. The CDR3 here is CASSLGQGSTEAFF. As DNA, the CDR3 is TGTGCCAGCAGCTTAGGACAGGGAAGCACTGAAGCTTTCTTT.

This clonotype has at least ten counts. This chain connects TRBV10-2 to TRBJ1-6, with 8 bases fitting TRBD1. CDR3 size: 13 residues. The V segment lost 6 bases and the J segment 10 bases; nucleotides outside the gene matches: 5. Germline V gene data show CDR1 as WSHSY and CDR2 as SAAADI. In DNA form, the CDR3 reads TGCGCCAGCAGCGGACAGGGAAAGTCACCCCTCCACTTT. Translation: CASSGQGKSPLHF.

This clonotype occurred many times. This chain uses TRBV7-2 with TRBJ1-5, with D hard to call. Trimming removed 3 bases at V and 7 bases at J, with 13 bases between. Germline CDR1 is SGHTA and CDR2 is FQGNSA. This CDR3 is 14 amino acids long. The CDR3 here is CASSLLFSGQPQHF. CDR3 DNA sequence: TGTGCCAGCAGCTTGCTATTTTCGGGCCAGCCCCAGCATTTT.

The gene calls are TRBV7-2 and TRBJ2-3; perhaps TRBD2 as D (6 bases). Germline-derived CDR1 and CDR2 are SGHTA and FQGNSA. Trimming stripped 4 bases from V and 0 bases from J, with 14 bases between. The length of the CDR3 is 16 residues. CDR3: CASSSPPGVSTDTQYF. CDR3 nucleotide sequence: TGTGCCAGCAGCTCCCCTCCGGGAGTGAGCACAGATACGCAGTATTTT.

This clonotype was found a few times. The chain recombines TRBV10-3 with TRBJ2-7; TRBD1 is a possible D gene (5 bases). The CDR3 totals 17 residues. Germline V lookup: CDR1 ENHRY, CDR2 SYGVKD. The V end lost 0 bases, the J end lost 2 bases, and 17 bases lay between the germline ends. The CDR3 region is CAISESLGKGKPYEQYF. In DNA form, the CDR3 reads TGTGCCATCAGTGAGTCCCTTGGGAAGGGGAAGCCCTACGAGCAGTACTTC.

The chain couples TRBV10-3 to TRBJ2-1; 7 positions agree with TRBD2. The CDR3 has 13 amino acids. CDR1 and CDR2 from the germline V gene are ENHRY and SYGVKD. Losses at the gene ends were 3 bases for V and 8 bases for J; bases not matched to a gene: 4. The CDR3 is CAISDKRDYEQFF. CDR3 sequence (DNA): TGTGCCATCAGTGACAAGCGGGACTATGAGCAGTTCTTC.

This clonotype was seen at least ten times. The chain carries TRBV4-3 and TRBJ2-3; D is ambiguous. The CDR3 is made up of 14 amino acids. V lost 2 bases to trimming and J lost 2 bases, with 8 bases between them. In germline, CDR1 is LGHNA, CDR2 YSLEER. CDR3 residues: CASSQLGITDTQYF. For the CDR3, the DNA is TGCGCCAGCAGCCAACTAGGGATCACAGATACGCAGTATTTT.

This chain connects TRBV12-3 or TRBV12-4 to TRBJ1-2, with D unclear. The CDR3 extends over 14 amino acids. The V gene lost 8 bases and the J gene lost 3 bases, with 16 bases spanning the gap. The CDR3 here is CASGPNWADYGYTF. The DNA of the CDR3 is TGTGCCAGCGGGCCAAACTGGGCGGACTATGGCTACACCTTC.

The table lists this clonotype with many counts. The rearrangement links TRBV7-8 to TRBJ1-1; no definite D call. The CDR3 extends over 14 amino acids. The V gene's germline CDR1 is SGHVS and CDR2 FQNEAQ. V was cut by 5 bases and J by 2 bases, with 12 bases left in between. The CDR3 DNA is TGTGCCAGCAGCCCGTGGGTCAGTAACACTGAAGCTTTCTTT. Amino acids: CASSPWVSNTEAFF.

This clonotype was observed many times. The chain joins TRBV12-3 or TRBV12-4 to TRBJ2-3, with D unresolved. The CDR3 consists of 14 residues. V lost 6 bases to trimming and J lost 0 bases, with 10 bases between them. For the CDR3, the DNA is TGTGCCAGCAGGAAAAGCGACAGCACAGATACGCAGTATTTT. As protein: CASRKSDSTDTQYF.